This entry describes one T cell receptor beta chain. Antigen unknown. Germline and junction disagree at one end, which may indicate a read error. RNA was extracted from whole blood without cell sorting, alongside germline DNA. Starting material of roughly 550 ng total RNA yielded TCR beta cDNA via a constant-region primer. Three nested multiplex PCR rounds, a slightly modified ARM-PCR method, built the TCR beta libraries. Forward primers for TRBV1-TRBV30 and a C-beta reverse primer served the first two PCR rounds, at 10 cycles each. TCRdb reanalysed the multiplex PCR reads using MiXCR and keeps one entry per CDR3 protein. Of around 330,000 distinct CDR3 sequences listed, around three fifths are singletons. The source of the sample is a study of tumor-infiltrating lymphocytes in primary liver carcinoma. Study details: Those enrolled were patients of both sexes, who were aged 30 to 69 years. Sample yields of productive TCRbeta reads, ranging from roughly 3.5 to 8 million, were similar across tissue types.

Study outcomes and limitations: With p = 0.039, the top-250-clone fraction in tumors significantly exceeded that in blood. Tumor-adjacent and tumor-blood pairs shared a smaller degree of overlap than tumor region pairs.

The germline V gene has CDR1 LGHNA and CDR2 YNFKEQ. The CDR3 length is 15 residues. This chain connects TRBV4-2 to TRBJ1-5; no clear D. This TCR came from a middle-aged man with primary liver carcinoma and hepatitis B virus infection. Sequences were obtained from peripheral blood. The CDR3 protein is CASSQGTGSNQAQHF. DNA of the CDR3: TGTGCCAGCAGCCAAGGAACGGGGAGCAATCAGGCCCAGCATTTT.